These 14 T cell receptor beta chains share one sample of origin, sequenced in a study of shared clonotypes between healthy human individuals. The data were produced by immunoSEQ multiplex PCR, yet TCRdb's version contains in-frame clones alone and is incomplete. The sample has millions of clones; 85% to 95% are singletons. Material for sequencing was naive CD4+ T cells sorted from blood. Subset meaning: CD45RA+ positively selected. These receptors came from a man between 18 and 35 years old in good health.

CDR3 coding DNA: TGCGCCAGCAGCTCATCCGGGACTAGGGGTTACGAGCAGTACTTC. Residues: CASSSSGTRGYEQYF. The J gene is TRBJ2-7, the V gene TRBV4-1, with 8 nucleotides matching TRBD2. The V gene end was trimmed by 5 bases and the J gene end by 4 bases; junction bases not matched to a gene: 10. The CDR3 is 15 amino acids. Germline-derived CDR1 and CDR2 are MGHRA and YSYEKL.

A remark on this clone: Other DNA sequences in this sample translate to the same CDR3. This sequence joins TRBV5-1 and TRBJ2-2; 8 positions match TRBD1. The germline V gene has CDR1 SGHRS and CDR2 YFSETQ. V gave up 7 bases and J gave up 2 bases; unmatched junction bases: 4. This CDR3 has 14 amino acids. The CDR3 sequence is CASRTGGNTGELFF. CDR3 DNA sequence: TGCGCCAGCCGAACAGGGGGAAACACCGGGGAGCTGTTTTTT.

This chain joins TRBV6-5 and TRBJ1-6, with D perhaps TRBD1 (5 bases). This CDR3 is 14 amino acids long. The germline V gene has CDR1 MNHEY and CDR2 SVGAGI. Deletions cut 8 bases from V and 6 bases from J, with 14 bases between. In DNA, the CDR3 is TGTGCCAGCCGAGGAGACAGCCTTAATTCACCCCTCCACTTT. It is translated as CASRGDSLNSPLHF.

The V call is TRBV4-3, the J call TRBJ1-5; possibly TRBD1 for D (6 bases). The V and J ends lost 0 bases and 7 bases respectively, with 13 bases between them. Germline CDR1 LGHNA, CDR2 YSLEER. The CDR3 spans 15 residues. As DNA, the CDR3 is TGCGCCAGCAGCCAAGAAGGAGGGGGAGAACAGCCCCAGCATTTT. Residues: CASSQEGGGEQPQHF.

The V gene is TRBV19, the J gene TRBJ2-3, with D hard to call. Germline V CDR1 and CDR2: LNHDA, SQIVND (reference sequence). The CDR3 runs to 13 residues. The V and J ends lost 5 bases and 0 bases respectively, with 6 bases between them. The chain's CDR3 is CASSLSSTDTQYF. In nucleotides, the CDR3 is TGTGCCAGTAGTCTTTCTAGCACAGATACGCAGTATTTT.

The rearrangement uses TRBV5-4 and TRBJ2-7, with TRBD2 matching over 13 bases. This CDR3 is built from 18 residues. V dropped 0 bases and J dropped 4; count of bases not matched to a gene: 10. Per germline, CDR1 SGHNT and CDR2 YYREEE (reference sequence). The CDR3 spells CASSLDFGTSGDGYEQYF. DNA for the CDR3: TGTGCCAGCAGCTTGGACTTCGGGACTAGCGGGGACGGATACGAGCAGTACTTC. The whole variable domain, remainder taken from reference TRBV5-4 and TRBJ2-7, is ETGVTQSPTHLIKTRGQQVTLRCSSQSGHNTVSWYQQALGQGPQFIFQYYREEENGRGNFPPRFSGLQFPNYSSELNVNALELDDSALYLCASSLDFGTSGDGYEQYFGPGTRLTVT.

The sample holds one count of this clone. This chain uses TRBV6-1 with TRBJ2-7; TRBD1 is a possible D gene (5 bases). Per germline, CDR1 MNHNS and CDR2 SASEGT. V shed 5 bases and J shed 4 bases, with 9 bases lying between them. The CDR3 consists of 12 residues. The CDR3 DNA is TGTGCCAGCAGTTTAAGACAGTACGAGCAGTACTTC. Amino acids: CASSLRQYEQYF.

This rearrangement joins TRBV28 to TRBJ2-7; TRBD1 aligns across 8 bases. This CDR3 has 15 amino acids. The junction had 10 bases not matched to a gene; V was cut back by 5 bases and J by 4 bases. Looked up from germline, CDR1 is MDHEN and CDR2 is SYDVKM. The CDR3 protein is CASSGFLDRVYEQYF. CDR3 coding DNA: TGTGCCAGCAGTGGCTTTTTGGACAGGGTATACGAGCAGTACTTC. Full variable domain (rest looked up from reference TRBV28 and TRBJ2-7): DVKVTQSSRYLVKRTGEKVFLECVQDMDHENMFWYRQDPGLGLRLIYFSYDVKMKEKGDIPEGYSVSREKKERFSLILESASTNQTSMYLCASSGFLDRVYEQYFGPGTRLTVT.

This clone was found once. The chain carries TRBV5-1 and TRBJ1-6; D gene unclear. V dropped 4 bases and J dropped 8 bases, with 16 bases sitting between them. This CDR3 is built from 15 residues. Germline V CDR1 and CDR2: SGHRS, YFSETQ. CDR3: CASSPWDPGDSPLHF. The CDR3 DNA sequence: TGCGCCAGCAGCCCCTGGGATCCCGGGGATTCACCCCTCCACTTT.

V gene TRBV29-1 combines with J gene TRBJ2-4, with 7 bases fitting TRBD2. Per germline, CDR1 SQVTM and CDR2 ANQGSEA. The CDR3 consists of 12 residues. Germline trimming cut 5 bases from V and 8 bases from J; bases unmatched to any gene: 6. The CDR3 region is CSVLSAGDIQYF. CDR3 sequence (DNA): TGCAGCGTTTTATCTGCGGGGGACATTCAGTACTTC.

The V gene is TRBV30, the J gene TRBJ2-3; D uncertain. V was clipped by 2 bases and J by 4 bases, with 19 bases between them. CDR1 is GTSNPN, CDR2 SVGIG, per germline (reference sequence). The CDR3 runs 16 residues. CDR3 sequence: CAWSYGQLGSADTQYF. In DNA, the CDR3 is TGTGCCTGGAGTTACGGGCAGCTCGGTTCGGCAGATACGCAGTATTTT.

A note on this clone: The identical CDR3 is also encoded by other nucleotide sequences in the sample. The chain carries TRBV5-1 and TRBJ2-5, with 10 bases lining up with TRBD1. V dropped 3 bases and J dropped 4; count of bases not matched to a gene: 3. Germline-derived CDR1 and CDR2 are SGHRS and YFSETQ. The CDR3 extends over 14 amino acids. Here the CDR3 DNA reads TGCGCCAGCAGCTCGGGACAGGGGACAGAGACCCAGTACTTC. Translating it yields CASSSGQGTETQYF.

V is TRBV7-5 and J is TRBJ1-3. TRBV7-5 is a listed pseudogene. CDR3 size: 14 residues. The CDR3 nucleotides are TGTGCCAGAAGCTTACGGGTCTCTGGAAACACCATATATTTT. Protein sequence: CARSLRVSGNTIYF.

The chain employs TRBV9 and TRBJ2-3; 12 nucleotides agree with TRBD2. V lost 5 bases and J lost 4; bases outside the gene matches: 8. Germline lookup yields CDR1 SGDLS and CDR2 YYNGEE. This CDR3 comprises 16 residues. CDR3 sequence: CASSAGLAGWSDTQYF. CDR3 coding DNA: TGTGCCAGCAGTGCCGGACTAGCGGGATGGTCAGATACGCAGTATTTT.